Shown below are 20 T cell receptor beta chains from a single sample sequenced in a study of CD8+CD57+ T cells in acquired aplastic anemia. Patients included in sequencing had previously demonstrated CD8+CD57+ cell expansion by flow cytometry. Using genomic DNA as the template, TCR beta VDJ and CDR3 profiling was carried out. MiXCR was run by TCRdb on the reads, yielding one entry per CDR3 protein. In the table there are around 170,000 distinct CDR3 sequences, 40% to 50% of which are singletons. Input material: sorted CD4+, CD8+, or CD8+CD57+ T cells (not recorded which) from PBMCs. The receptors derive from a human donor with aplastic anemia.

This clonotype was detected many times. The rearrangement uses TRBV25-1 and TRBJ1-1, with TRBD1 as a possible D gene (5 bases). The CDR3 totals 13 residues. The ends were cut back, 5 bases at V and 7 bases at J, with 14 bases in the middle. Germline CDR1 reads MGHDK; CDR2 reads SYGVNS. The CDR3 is CASSPEQGYEAFF. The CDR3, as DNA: TGTGCCAGCAGTCCGGAGCAGGGTTATGAAGCTTTCTTT.

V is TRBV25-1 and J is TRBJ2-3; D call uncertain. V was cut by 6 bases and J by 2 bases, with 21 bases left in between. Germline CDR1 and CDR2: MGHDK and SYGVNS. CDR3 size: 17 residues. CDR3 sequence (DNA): TGTGCCAGCAGCAGCGAAAAGAGCCTGTACTACACAGATACGCAGTATTTT. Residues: CASSSEKSLYYTDTQYF.

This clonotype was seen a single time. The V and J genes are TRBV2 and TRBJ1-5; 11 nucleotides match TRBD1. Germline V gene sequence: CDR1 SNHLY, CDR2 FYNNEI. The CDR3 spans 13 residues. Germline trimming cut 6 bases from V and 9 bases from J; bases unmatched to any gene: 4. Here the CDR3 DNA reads TGTGCCAGCAGCAAGGGACAGGGGGTGCCCCAGCATTTT. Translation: CASSKGQGVPQHF. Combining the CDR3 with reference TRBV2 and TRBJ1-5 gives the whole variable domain EPEVTQTPSHQVTQMGQEVILRCVPISNHLYFYWYRQILGQKVEFLVSFYNNEISEKSEIFDDQFSVERPDGSNFTLKIRSTKLEDSAMYFCASSKGQGVPQHFGDGTRLSIL.

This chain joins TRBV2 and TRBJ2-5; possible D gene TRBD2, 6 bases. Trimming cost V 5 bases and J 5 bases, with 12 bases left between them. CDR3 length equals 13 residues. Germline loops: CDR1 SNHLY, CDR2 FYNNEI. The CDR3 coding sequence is TGTGCCAGCAGTCGACTAGTCTCGGAGACCCAGTACTTC. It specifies CASSRLVSETQYF.

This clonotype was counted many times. CDR3 residues: CASSFVARDEQFF. The CDR3 bases are TGTGCCAGCAGCTTTGTAGCCAGGGATGAGCAGTTCTTC. J is TRBJ2-1 and V is TRBV7-2; a weak D match, TRBD1 (5 bases). The CDR3 covers 13 residues. CDR1 and CDR2 from the germline V gene are SGHTA and FQGNSA. The ends were cut back, 3 bases at V and 8 bases at J, with 11 bases in the middle.

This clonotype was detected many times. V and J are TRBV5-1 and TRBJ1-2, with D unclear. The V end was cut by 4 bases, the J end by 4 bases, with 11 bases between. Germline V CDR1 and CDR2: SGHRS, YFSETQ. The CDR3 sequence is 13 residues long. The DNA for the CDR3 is TGCGCCAGCAGCCCCGGGTCCCGCTATGGCTACACCTTC. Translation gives CASSPGSRYGYTF.

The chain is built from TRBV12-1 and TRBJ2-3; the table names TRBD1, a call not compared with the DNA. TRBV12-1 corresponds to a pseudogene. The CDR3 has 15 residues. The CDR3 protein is CASSLGDRGTDTQYF. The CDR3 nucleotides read TGTGCCAGCAGCTTAGGGGACAGGGGGACAGATACGCAGTATTTT.

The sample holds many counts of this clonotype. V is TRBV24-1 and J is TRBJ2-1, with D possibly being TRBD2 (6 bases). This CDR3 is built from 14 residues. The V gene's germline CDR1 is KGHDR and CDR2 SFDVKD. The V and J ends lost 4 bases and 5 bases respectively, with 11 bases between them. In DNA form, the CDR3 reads TGTGCCACCAGTGACCCCGGGAGACACAATGAGCAGTTCTTC. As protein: CATSDPGRHNEQFF.

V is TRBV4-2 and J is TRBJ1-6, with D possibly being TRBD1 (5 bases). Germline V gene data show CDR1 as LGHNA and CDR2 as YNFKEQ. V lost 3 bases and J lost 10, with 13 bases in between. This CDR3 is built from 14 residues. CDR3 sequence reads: CASSQGGTGSPLHF. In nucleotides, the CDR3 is TGTGCCAGCAGCCAGGGAGGGACGGGGTCACCCCTCCACTTT.

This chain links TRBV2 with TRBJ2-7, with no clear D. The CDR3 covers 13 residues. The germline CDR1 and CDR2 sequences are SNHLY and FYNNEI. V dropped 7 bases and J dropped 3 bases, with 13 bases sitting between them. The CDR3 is CASTRQDGYEQYF. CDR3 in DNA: TGTGCCAGCACTCGGCAAGATGGCTACGAGCAGTACTTC.

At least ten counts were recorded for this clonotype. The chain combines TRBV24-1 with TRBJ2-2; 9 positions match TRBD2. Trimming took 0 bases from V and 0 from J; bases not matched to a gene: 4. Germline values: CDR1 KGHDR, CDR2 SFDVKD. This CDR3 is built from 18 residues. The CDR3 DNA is TGTGCCACCAGTGATTTGCAATTAGCGGGGGCGAACACCGGGGAGCTGTTTTTT. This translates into CATSDLQLAGANTGELFF.

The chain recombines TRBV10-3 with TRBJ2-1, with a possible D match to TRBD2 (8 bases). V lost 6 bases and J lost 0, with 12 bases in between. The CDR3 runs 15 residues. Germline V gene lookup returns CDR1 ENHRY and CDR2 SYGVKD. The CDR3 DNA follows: TGTGCCATCAGGACAGGGACTAGCTCCTACAATGAGCAGTTCTTC. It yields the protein CAIRTGTSSYNEQFF.

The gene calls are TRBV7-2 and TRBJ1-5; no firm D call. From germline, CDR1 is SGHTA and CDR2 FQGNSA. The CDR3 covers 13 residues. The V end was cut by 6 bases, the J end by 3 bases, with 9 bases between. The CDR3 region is CASSYDPNQPQHF. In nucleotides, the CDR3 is TGTGCCAGCAGTTACGACCCCAATCAGCCCCAGCATTTT. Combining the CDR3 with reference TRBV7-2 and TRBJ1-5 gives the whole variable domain GAGVSQSPSNKVTEKGKDVELRCDPISGHTALYWYRQSLGQGLEFLIYFQGNSAPDKSGLPSDRFSAERTGGSVSTLTIQRTQQEDSAVYLCASSYDPNQPQHFGDGTRLSIL.

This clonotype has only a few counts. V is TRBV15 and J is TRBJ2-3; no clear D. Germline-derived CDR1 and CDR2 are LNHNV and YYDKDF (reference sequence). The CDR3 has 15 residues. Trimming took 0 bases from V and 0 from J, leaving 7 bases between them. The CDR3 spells CATSREAGSTDTQYF. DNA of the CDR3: TGTGCCACCAGCAGAGAGGCAGGCAGCACAGATACGCAGTATTTT. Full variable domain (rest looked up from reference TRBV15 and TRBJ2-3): DAMVIQNPRYQVTQFGKPVTLSCSQTLNHNVMYWYQQKSSQAPKLLFHYYDKDFNNEADTPDNFQSRRPNTSFCFLDIRSPGLGDTAMYLCATSREAGSTDTQYFGPGTRLTVL.

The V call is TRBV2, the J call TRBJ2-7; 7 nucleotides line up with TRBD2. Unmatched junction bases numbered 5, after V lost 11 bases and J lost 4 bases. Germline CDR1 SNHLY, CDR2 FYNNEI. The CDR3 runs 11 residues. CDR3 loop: CALREGYEQYF. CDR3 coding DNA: TGTGCCCTCAGGGAGGGTTACGAGCAGTACTTC.

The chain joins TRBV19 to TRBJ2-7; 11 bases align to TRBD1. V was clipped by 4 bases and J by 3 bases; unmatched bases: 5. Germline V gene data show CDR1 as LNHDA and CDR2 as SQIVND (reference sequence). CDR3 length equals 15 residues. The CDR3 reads CASSTPGTGGYEQYF. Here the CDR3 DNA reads TGTGCCAGTAGTACTCCGGGGACAGGGGGCTACGAGCAGTACTTC.

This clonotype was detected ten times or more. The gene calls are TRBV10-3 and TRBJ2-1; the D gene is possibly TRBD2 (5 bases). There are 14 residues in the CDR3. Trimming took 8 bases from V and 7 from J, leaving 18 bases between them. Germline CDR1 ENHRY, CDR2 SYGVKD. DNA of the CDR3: TGTGCCATCGCTCTAGCTCCCTCGGGGAATGAGCAGTTCTTC. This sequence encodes CAIALAPSGNEQFF.

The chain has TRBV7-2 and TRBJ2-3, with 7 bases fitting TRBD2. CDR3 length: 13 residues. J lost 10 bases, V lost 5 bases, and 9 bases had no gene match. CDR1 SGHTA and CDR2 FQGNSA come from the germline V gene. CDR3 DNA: TGTGCCAGCAGCACCTCCGGGACTACCCCGCAGTATTTT. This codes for CASSTSGTTPQYF.

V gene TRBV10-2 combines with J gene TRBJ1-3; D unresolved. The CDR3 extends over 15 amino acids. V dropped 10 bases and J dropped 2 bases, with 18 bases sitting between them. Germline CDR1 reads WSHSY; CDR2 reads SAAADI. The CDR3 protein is CATTLGKVPGNTIYF. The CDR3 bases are TGCGCCACCACGTTGGGGAAGGTCCCTGGAAACACCATATATTTT.

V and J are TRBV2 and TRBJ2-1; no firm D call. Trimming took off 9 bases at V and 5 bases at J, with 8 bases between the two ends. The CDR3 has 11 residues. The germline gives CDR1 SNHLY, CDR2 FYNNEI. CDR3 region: CARNGDNEQFF. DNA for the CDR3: TGTGCCAGAAACGGAGACAATGAGCAGTTCTTC. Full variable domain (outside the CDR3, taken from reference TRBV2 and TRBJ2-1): EPEVTQTPSHQVTQMGQEVILRCVPISNHLYFYWYRQILGQKVEFLVSFYNNEISEKSEIFDDQFSVERPDGSNFTLKIRSTKLEDSAMYFCARNGDNEQFFGPGTRLTVL.